This TCR beta chain was captured by sequencing in a study of blood T cell repertoires in COVID-19. Overall study: Both acute and convalescent COVID-19 samples were obtained from the United States, Italy and Spain. T cells, B-cell-depleted T cells, or PBMCs supplied cDNA or gDNA.

Trimming took 5 bases from V and 3 from J; bases not matched to a gene: 8. Germline loops: CDR1 SEHNR, CDR2 FQNEAQ (reference sequence). This CDR3 contains 16 residues. This clone has a single count. Under the authors' procedure: Amplification with reference gene primers provided the estimates of nucleated cell counts. Repertoires were generated with immunoSEQ multiplex PCR, while TCRdb's copy carries only in-frame clones and drops some. V and J calls and clone size are those listed in that table; D and trimming were worked out from the DNA. This table has 150,000 to 200,000 clones, approximately 90% appearing once. Patients of the Seattle cohort, enrolled during active infection, were followed longitudinally.

The source is a woman aged 70 to 79 with COVID-19, enrolled during active disease. The rearrangement uses TRBV7-9 and TRBJ2-5; 11 nucleotides align to TRBD1. The sample comprised peripheral blood. CDR3 in amino acids: CASSPSGTGGKETQYF. The CDR3 DNA is TGTGCCAGCAGCCCCAGCGGGACAGGGGGTAAAGAGACCCAGTACTTC.